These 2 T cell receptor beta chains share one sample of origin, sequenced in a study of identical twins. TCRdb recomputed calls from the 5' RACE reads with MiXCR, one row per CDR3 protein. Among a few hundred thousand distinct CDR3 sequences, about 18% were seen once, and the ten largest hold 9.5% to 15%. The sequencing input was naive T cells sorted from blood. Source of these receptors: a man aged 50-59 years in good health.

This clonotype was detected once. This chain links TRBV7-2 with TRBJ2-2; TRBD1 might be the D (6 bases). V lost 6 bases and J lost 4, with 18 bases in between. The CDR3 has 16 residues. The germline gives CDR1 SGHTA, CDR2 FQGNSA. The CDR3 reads CASSTRTARGTGELFF. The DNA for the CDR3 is TGTGCCAGCAGTACCCGGACAGCTCGAGGCACCGGGGAGCTGTTTTTT.

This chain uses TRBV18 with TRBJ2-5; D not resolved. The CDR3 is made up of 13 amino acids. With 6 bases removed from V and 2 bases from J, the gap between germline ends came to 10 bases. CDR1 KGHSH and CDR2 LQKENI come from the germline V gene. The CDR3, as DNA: TGTGCCAGCTCCGCCAAACTACAAGAGACCCAGTACTTC. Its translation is CASSAKLQETQYF.